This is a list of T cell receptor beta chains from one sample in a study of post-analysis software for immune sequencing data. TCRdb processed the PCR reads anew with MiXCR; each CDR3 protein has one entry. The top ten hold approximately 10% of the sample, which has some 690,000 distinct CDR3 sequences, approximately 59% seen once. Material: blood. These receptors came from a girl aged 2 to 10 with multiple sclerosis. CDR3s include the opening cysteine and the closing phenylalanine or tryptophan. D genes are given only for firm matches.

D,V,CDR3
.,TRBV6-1,CASSGSIFYGYTF
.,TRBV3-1,CASSHWGRENIQYF
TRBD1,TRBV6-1,CASRPGQVTYEQYF
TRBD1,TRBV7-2,CASSSEGTGRDGYTF
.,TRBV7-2,CASSLAPAGNTDTQYF
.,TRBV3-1,CASTQGGNQLQHF
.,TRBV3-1,CASSPSTGPSYNEQFF
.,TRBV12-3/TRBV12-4,CASSLGLIVEQYF
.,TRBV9,CASSVVEIPTDTQYF
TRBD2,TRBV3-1,CASSPSGRHQETQYF
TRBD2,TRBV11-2,CASSSVSGRLGEQYF
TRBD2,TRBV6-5,CASSPLAGGSSYEQYF
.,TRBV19,CASSLQGPGEQFF
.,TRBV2,CASSNDRYRSNEQFF
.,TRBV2,CASEGRSYEQYF
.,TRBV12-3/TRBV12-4,CASSLFSGVRAPFGGNEKLFF
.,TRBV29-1,CSASTEGGEKLFF
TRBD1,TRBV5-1,CASSFRGQGSEQYF
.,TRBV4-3,CASSQGKRTDDNEKLFF
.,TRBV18,CASSPSHKLDTQYF
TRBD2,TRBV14,CASSVHPTSGFTDTQYF
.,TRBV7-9,CASSLHGGGGEQFF
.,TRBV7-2,CASSNPLYEQFF
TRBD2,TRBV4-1,CASSQRTSGVADTQYF
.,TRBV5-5,CASSLDGLYEQYF
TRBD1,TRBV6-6,CASSYGTESSYEQYF
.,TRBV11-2,CASSQWGKAVHGNTEAFF
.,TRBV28,CASSLQLETQYF
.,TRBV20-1,CSAPGAVGSPLHF
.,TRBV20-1,CSAREGGRGYTF
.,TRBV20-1,CSADRVGTQETQYF